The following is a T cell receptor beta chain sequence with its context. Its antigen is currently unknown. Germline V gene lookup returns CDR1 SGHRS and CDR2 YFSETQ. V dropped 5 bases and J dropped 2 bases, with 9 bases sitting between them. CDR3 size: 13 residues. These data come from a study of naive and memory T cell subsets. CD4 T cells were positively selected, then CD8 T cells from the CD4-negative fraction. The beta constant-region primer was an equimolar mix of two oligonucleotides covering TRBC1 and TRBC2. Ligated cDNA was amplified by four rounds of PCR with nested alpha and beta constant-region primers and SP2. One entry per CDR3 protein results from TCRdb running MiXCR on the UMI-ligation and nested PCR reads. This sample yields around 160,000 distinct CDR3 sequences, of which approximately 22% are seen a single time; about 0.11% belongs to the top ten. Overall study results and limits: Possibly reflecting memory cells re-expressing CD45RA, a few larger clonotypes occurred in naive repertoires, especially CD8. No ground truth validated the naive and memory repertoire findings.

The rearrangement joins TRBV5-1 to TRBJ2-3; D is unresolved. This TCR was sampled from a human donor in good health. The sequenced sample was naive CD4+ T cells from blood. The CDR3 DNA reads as TGCGCCAGCAGTAATCGACCCACAGATACGCAGTATTTT. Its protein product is CASSNRPTDTQYF.